This TCR beta chain was captured in a study of blood T cells in healthy people across ages (dated by TCRdb to about 2015). Turning to the overall study: In model experiments, template switching captured about one uniquely barcoded TCR beta cDNA molecule for every two T cells. Using deep sequencing normalized with unique cDNA molecular identifiers, the study measured how TCR beta repertoire diversity changes with age. Donors were grouped into four age groups: young (average roughly 17 years), middle-aged (39), aged (62) and long-lived (approximately 75). Two additional independent replicas of 1 million unique cDNA reads from the same blood draw were analyzed for two donors (one aged 18 to 29 and one aged 80 or older). Paper-wide results and their limitations: Observed TCR beta diversity correlated strongly with the percentage of naive T cells measured by flow cytometry. Observed TCR beta diversity per million T cells fell roughly linearly with age, and a significant reduction was already apparent by age approximately 40. Estimates of total diversity based on one million sequenced T cells were regarded as lower bounds and as underestimates. Compared with the aged group, the long-lived group had more naive CD4+ T cells, fewer expanded clones and increased TCR diversity, suggesting age selection. Because profiling used bulk unsorted PBMCs, naive and antigen-experienced compartments could not be compared conclusively. Donor CMV infection status was unknown, potentially confounding age-related changes in expanded clonotypes.

The donors were 40 or so Caucasian individuals from Russia, aged roughly 6 to 90 years, who were systemically healthy. About 10 milliliters of peripheral blood were collected from each donor into EDTA-treated Vacutainer tubes. Ficoll-Paque density-gradient centrifugation was used to isolate PBMCs, with at least 6 million obtained per sample. Total RNA, at least 6 micrograms per sample, was extracted from PBMCs with Trizol reagent. For every donor, an aliquot of PBMCs went through flow cytometry to measure the percentages of naive CD45RAhigh/CD27high T cells. At the junction V is shortened by 7 bases and J by 7 bases, with 14 bases in between. From the cysteine through the phenylalanine, the CDR3 covers 13 amino acids. Only the CDR3 DNA is retained, 39 bases long and in frame from the first base. This clonotype was observed a handful of times. Its antigen specificity is not known. One base away there is no much larger clone; base qualities are not given.

The library relied on 5' RACE. Instrument used: Illumina HiSeq 2500. A second PCR of roughly 7 to 12 cycles was run with a J-beta primer mix and a sample-barcoded 5' primer. Each TCR beta cDNA molecule received a unique molecular identifier from a template-switch 5' adaptor carrying 12 random nucleotides. Each sample yielded at least 2.5 million CDR3-containing paired-end reads. First-strand cDNA synthesis was performed from all RNA using the Mint cDNA synthesis kit, with priming by a TRBC-specific oligonucleotide. After uracil-DNA glycosylase treatment, a first 18-cycle PCR used universal primers M1SS and BC2_uni_R on all cDNA. As for the original processing: For normalization, 1 million high-quality reads were randomly selected from each sample, with every read carrying a distinct molecular identifier. Reads with shared molecular identifiers were discarded instead of being binned into consensus sequences. MiTCR, set to a Q25 quality threshold and the strictest error-elimination algorithm, was used for CDR3 identification, clonotype clustering and error correction. A nonparametric unseen species model with Euler transformation was used to estimate lower-bound total TCR beta diversity. TCRdb reprocessing: public reads trimmed at Q25 with fastp, clones called with MiXCR, in-frame beta chains kept. Each entry is one CDR3 protein sequence, shown with its most common DNA and genes. The V and J calls follow TCRdb's processing rather than the paper's. The table for this sample lists 750,000 to 850,000 distinct CDR3 sequences; approximately 25% of them were counted only once. Under 4% of the sample is taken by the ten largest.

The sample was also linked to a second study, of T cells of mothers and their children. From the second report: Nine systemically healthy Caucasian individuals, comprising three mothers and their six children, were included as donors. cDNA synthesis consumed the entire amount of extracted RNA, loaded at 1.5 ug RNA in each 15 ul reaction. In the second PCR, the M1S primer added sample barcodes and 2-4 random nucleotides. Over 8.5 million TCR beta CDR3 reads were obtained for each mother, and 2.5 million to 3 million reads were obtained for each child. TCR recombination output is similarly shaped by thymic selection in related and unrelated pairs, with a minor effect exerted by inherited differences. Related mother-child pairs always showed normalized repertoire overlap that was slightly higher than in unrelated mother-child pairs, though the difference was never significant. No persistent microchimeric T cell clones were found, with a detection sensitivity of around 100 clones per million clonotypes. Deep NGS was used in the study to compare the TCR beta repertoires of mothers and children and to look for features that separate related mother-child pairs from unrelated individuals. On average, the children were approximately 12 +/- 4 years old, while the mothers were around 42 +/- 4 years old. Libraries were sequenced on Illumina HiSeq 2000 with 100+100 nt paired-end reads after adapter ligation with NEBNext reagents. To avoid cross-contamination, the mother libraries and the child libraries were prepared a month apart and sequenced in separate runs. Between 500,000 and 2,000,000 distinct TCR beta clonotypes were identified per donor. Naive TCR beta clonotypes were estimated from low-frequency clonotypes matched to each donor's FACS-determined naive share, without sorting.

The specimen sequenced was blood. The TCR originated in a boy aged 5-17 years in good health. Recombination linked TRBV12-3 or TRBV12-4 to TRBJ1-5; D gene: possibly TRBD1, on 6 matching bases. The CDR3 protein sequence reads: CASNQGPRQPQHF. Read as DNA, the sequence is TGTGCCAGCAACCAGGGGCCTCGGCAGCCCCAGCATTTT.